Shown below are 31 T cell receptor beta chains from a single sample sequenced in a study of T cells in Graves' hyperthyroidism and ophthalmopathy. TCR beta CDR3 region amplification was performed from RNA transcripts. A first-round RT-PCR of the TCR CDR3 used the HTBI primer set. A single record per CDR3 protein comes from TCRdb applying MiXCR to the multiplex PCR reads. The table records around 600,000 distinct CDR3 sequences, roughly 46% of them present only once. Sequenced sample: peripheral blood or thyroid tissue (not recorded which). The receptor set was obtained from an adult man with Graves' disease, either hyperthyroidism or ophthalmopathy (not recorded which).

This clonotype was counted only a few times. The V and J genes are TRBV20-1 and TRBJ1-5; tentative D call: TRBD1 (5 bases). Trimming removed 6 bases from V and 5 bases from J, with 17 bases in between. CDR1 and CDR2 from the germline V gene are DFQATT and SNEGSKA (reference sequence). The CDR3 sequence is 14 residues long. As DNA, the CDR3 is TGCAGTGCGAGCAAGAGGGGTCCGGATCAGCCCCAGCATTTT. This sequence encodes CSASKRGPDQPQHF.

To note about this clonotype: A much more abundant neighbour one base away suggests this may be a read error. The V call is TRBV10-3, the J call TRBJ1-2; TRBD1 matches 9 bases. Germline values: CDR1 ENHRY, CDR2 SYGVKD. Trimming at V came to 6 bases and at J to 6 bases, leaving 5 bases not matched to a gene. The CDR3 contains 13 residues. CDR3 bases: TGTGCCATCAGCCCCGGGACAGGGAATGGCTACACCTTC. The encoded protein is CAISPGTGNGYTF.

Of note for this clonotype: Mismatch with germline at one junction end may stem from a read error. The chain carries TRBV2 and TRBJ1-5; D not resolved. The CDR3 runs to 15 residues. The germline gives CDR1 SNHLY, CDR2 FYNNEI. CDR3: CASREEVGLRQPQHF. CDR3 nucleotides: TGTGCCAGCAGGGAAGAGGTAGGGTTACGGCAGCCCCAGCATTTT.

The V and J genes are TRBV10-3 and TRBJ1-5; D unclear. V lost 4 bases to trimming and J lost 2 bases, with 9 bases between them. Germline V lookup: CDR1 ENHRY, CDR2 SYGVKD. The CDR3 has 14 amino acids. DNA for the CDR3: TGTGCCATCAGTGGCAAAAGGGGCAATCAGCCCCAGCATTTT. Protein product: CAISGKRGNQPQHF.

Regarding this clonotype: One base away lies a much larger clone, so this may be a sequencing read error. The chain couples TRBV7-9 to TRBJ2-5; 12 bases are shared with TRBD1. The CDR3 is made up of 15 amino acids. Losses at the gene ends were 4 bases for V and 5 bases for J; bases not matched to a gene: 5. Looked up from germline, CDR1 is SEHNR and CDR2 is FQNEAQ (reference sequence). DNA of the CDR3: TGTGCCAGCAGCTCGGGACAGGGGGCTATCGAGACCCAGTACTTC. It translates to CASSSGQGAIETQYF.

This clonotype was seen ten or more times. The gene calls are TRBV6-5 and TRBJ2-5, with TRBD2 as a possible D gene (5 bases). Trimming removed 6 bases from V and 7 bases from J, with 9 bases in between. The CDR3 covers 11 residues. Germline lookup yields CDR1 MNHEY and CDR2 SVGAGI. CDR3 protein: CASRGERTQYF. Here the CDR3 DNA reads TGTGCCAGCAGGGGAGAGCGGACCCAGTACTTC.

This clonotype was seen many times. This rearrangement joins TRBV2 to TRBJ2-7; D could derive from TRBD1 or TRBD2 (5 bases each). Germline V CDR1 and CDR2: SNHLY, FYNNEI. This CDR3 comprises 15 residues. V lost 6 bases, J lost 0 bases, and 15 bases lay in between. The CDR3 DNA reads as TGTGCCAGCAGGCCAGCCGGGACCAGCTCCTACGAGCAGTACTTC. Amino acid sequence: CASRPAGTSSYEQYF.

This clonotype was seen more than once but under ten times. This sequence joins TRBV9 and TRBJ2-5, with TRBD1 identical over 8 bases. This CDR3 is 17 amino acids long. V was clipped by 0 bases and J by 1 base; unmatched bases: 8. Per germline, CDR1 SGDLS and CDR2 YYNGEE. The CDR3 nucleotides read TGTGCCAGCAGCGTAGCTACGGCAGGGGGCATCCAAGAGACCCAGTACTTC. This translates into CASSVATAGGIQETQYF.

The rearrangement uses TRBV2 and TRBJ1-5; TRBD1 aligns across 8 bases. Germline V lookup: CDR1 SNHLY, CDR2 FYNNEI. The CDR3 length is 13 residues. Trimming cost V 7 bases and J 11 bases; bases outside gene matches: 10. CDR3 loop: CASIGRGHETQHF. CDR3 bases: TGTGCCAGCATTGGCAGGGGGCACGAGACCCAGCATTTT. Together with reference TRBV2 and TRBJ1-5, the CDR3 gives the full variable domain: EPEVTQTPSHQVTQMGQEVILRCVPISNHLYFYWYRQILGQKVEFLVSFYNNEISEKSEIFDDQFSVERPDGSNFTLKIRSTKLEDSAMYFCASIGRGHETQHFGDGTRLSIL.

The chain has TRBV10-3 and TRBJ1-2; TRBD1 might be the D (5 bases). This CDR3 is 14 amino acids long. Trimming removed 4 bases at V and 8 bases at J, with 17 bases between. Germline CDR1 reads ENHRY; CDR2 reads SYGVKD. The CDR3 here is CAISASPAGIGYTF. The DNA of the CDR3 is TGTGCCATCAGTGCTAGTCCCGCAGGGATAGGCTACACCTTC.

This sequence joins TRBV24-1 and TRBJ2-5; TRBD1 matches 7 bases. Unmatched junction bases numbered 4, after V lost 0 bases and J lost 4 bases. This CDR3 is built from 15 residues. Germline CDR1 KGHDR, CDR2 SFDVKD. The CDR3, as DNA: TGTGCCACCAGTGATTTGCCAGGGGGTGTAGAGACCCAGTACTTC. Translating it yields CATSDLPGGVETQYF.

In its sample, this clonotype was seen many times. This sequence joins TRBV4-1 and TRBJ2-5; TRBD1 matches 7 bases. The CDR3 sequence is 15 residues long. Germline values: CDR1 MGHRA, CDR2 YSYEKL. The trim removed 0 bases at V and 9 bases at J, leaving 10 bases unmatched. This chain's CDR3 is CASSQDKGAYTPQYF. In nucleotides, the CDR3 is TGCGCCAGCAGCCAAGACAAGGGGGCTTACACCCCCCAGTACTTC.

The rearrangement joins TRBV5-1 to TRBJ1-4, with 7 bases identical to TRBD1. Unmatched junction bases numbered 8, after V lost 4 bases and J lost 5 bases. CDR1 and CDR2 (germline): SGHRS, YFSETQ. The CDR3 is 15 residues long. This chain's CDR3 is CASSAGQLGNEKLFF. Here the CDR3 DNA reads TGCGCCAGCAGCGCGGGACAGCTTGGAAATGAAAAACTGTTTTTT.

This clonotype was found once. This sequence joins TRBV10-2 and TRBJ1-6; 9 bases line up with TRBD1. The CDR3 is 16 amino acids. The junction had 8 bases not matched to a gene; V was cut back by 3 bases and J by 8 bases. CDR1 is WSHSY and CDR2 is SAAADI in the germline V gene. Here the CDR3 DNA reads TGCGCCAGCAGTGACGGCGGGACAGGGCGAGATTCACCCCTCCACTTT. This translates into CASSDGGTGRDSPLHF.

V gene TRBV7-8 combines with J gene TRBJ2-5; no definite D call. Trimming pared 5 bases from V and 2 bases from J, leaving 9 bases between. Germline assignment: CDR1 SGHVS and CDR2 FQNEAQ. This CDR3 spans 13 amino acids. CDR3 amino acids: CASSEDKQETQYF. The CDR3 coding sequence is TGTGCCAGCAGCGAAGACAAACAAGAGACCCAGTACTTC.

The chain links TRBV2 to TRBJ1-2, with unresolved D. The CDR3 has 12 residues. V gave up 5 bases and J gave up 7 bases, with 11 bases separating them. The germline V gene encodes CDR1 SNHLY and CDR2 FYNNEI. This CDR3 reads CASSTPGSGYTF. The CDR3 coding sequence is TGTGCCAGCAGTACCCCCGGGAGTGGCTACACCTTC.

The rearrangement uses TRBV7-8 and TRBJ1-3, with a possible D match to TRBD1 (5 bases). The ends were cut back, 6 bases at V and 0 bases at J, with 18 bases in the middle. Germline CDR1 SGHVS, CDR2 FQNEAQ. CDR3 size: 17 residues. CDR3 sequence reads: CASSLRPPGSSGNTIYF. The CDR3 DNA reads TGTGCCAGCAGTTTAAGGCCTCCAGGGAGCTCTGGAAACACCATATATTTT.

This clonotype was picked up many times. The chain couples TRBV24-1 to TRBJ2-2, with no clear D. The CDR3 sequence is 12 residues long. V lost 6 bases, J lost 7 bases, and 8 bases lay in between. Germline CDR1 reads KGHDR; CDR2 reads SFDVKD. CDR3 sequence: CATSSVGGELFF. As DNA, the CDR3 is TGTGCCACCAGTTCCGTGGGCGGGGAGCTGTTTTTT.

The V and J genes are TRBV4-2 and TRBJ1-2, with a weak D call TRBD1 (6 bases). Trimming removed 1 base at V and 4 bases at J, with 10 bases between. Germline V gives CDR1 LGHNA, CDR2 YNFKEQ. The CDR3 sequence is 14 residues long. CDR3 sequence: CASSQALRGYGYTF. The CDR3 DNA is TGTGCCAGCAGCCAAGCTCTCAGGGGCTATGGCTACACCTTC.

This chain connects TRBV11-1 to TRBJ2-7; 11 nucleotides line up with TRBD1. J was trimmed by 7 bases and V by 6 bases; bases with no gene match: 5. Germline CDR1 reads SGHAT; CDR2 reads FQDESV (reference sequence). The CDR3 runs 13 residues. The CDR3 DNA follows: TGTGCCAGCAGTCGGACAGGGGGCCGTGAGCAGTACTTC. This translates into CASSRTGGREQYF.

The chain combines TRBV11-3 with TRBJ1-1; 8 bases match TRBD1. The V gene's germline CDR1 is SGHNT and CDR2 YENEEA. CDR3 length: 17 amino acids. J gave up 6 bases and V 4 bases, and 16 bases lay outside the gene matches. CDR3 DNA sequence: TGTGCCAGCAGCTCAGCCCTCCGGGCAGGGGGCATCGCTGAAGCTTTCTTT. It encodes CASSSALRAGGIAEAFF.

The V gene is TRBV14, the J gene TRBJ1-6; TRBD1 matches 7 bases. This CDR3 contains 17 residues. The V gene end was trimmed by 0 bases and the J gene end by 8 bases; junction bases not matched to a gene: 10. Germline V gives CDR1 SGHDN, CDR2 FVKESK. The chain's CDR3 is CASSQDLGRGWDSPLHF. The CDR3 DNA reads TGTGCCAGCAGCCAAGATTTGGGCAGGGGGTGGGATTCACCCCTCCACTTT. Based on the CDR3 plus reference TRBV14 and TRBJ1-6, the full variable domain is EAGVTQFPSHSVIEKGQTVTLRCDPISGHDNLYWYRRVMGKEIKFLLHFVKESKQDESGMPNNRFLAERTGGTYSTLKVQPAELEDSGVYFCASSQDLGRGWDSPLHFGNGTRLTVT.

The CDR3 is CASSEPGMRAYGYTF. The DNA for the CDR3 is TGTGCCAGCAGTGAACCAGGGATGAGGGCCTATGGCTACACCTTC. This rearrangement joins TRBV6-1 to TRBJ1-2; D may be TRBD1 (5 bases). The V and J ends lost 2 bases and 4 bases respectively, with 14 bases between them. This CDR3 contains 15 residues. CDR1 is MNHNS and CDR2 is SASEGT in the germline V gene.

The chain combines TRBV10-3 with TRBJ1-6, with D maybe TRBD1 (5 bases). Trimming removed 5 bases from V and 6 bases from J, with 11 bases in between. CDR1 ENHRY and CDR2 SYGVKD come from the germline V gene. This CDR3 spans 14 amino acids. The CDR3 loop is CAISRQNTNSPLHF. Here the CDR3 DNA reads TGTGCCATCAGTAGACAGAATACTAATTCACCCCTCCACTTT.

This clonotype was seen a few times. The chain links TRBV12-3 or TRBV12-4 to TRBJ1-1; D unresolved. The CDR3 extends over 14 amino acids. V lost 2 bases and J lost 4, with 11 bases in between. The CDR3 sequence is CASSLIGGITEAFF. DNA for the CDR3: TGTGCCAGCAGTTTAATTGGAGGGATCACTGAAGCTTTCTTT.

This clonotype was detected a few times. The chain carries TRBV19 and TRBJ1-5; 7 nucleotides match TRBD1. Trimming cost V 7 bases and J 6 bases; bases outside gene matches: 12. Per the germline V gene, CDR1 is LNHDA and CDR2 is SQIVND (reference sequence). The CDR3 is made up of 15 amino acids. In nucleotides, the CDR3 is TGTGCCAGTAAGGAGGGGGCAGGGCTAGTTCAGCCCCAGCATTTT. The encoded protein is CASKEGAGLVQPQHF.

This clonotype has only a few counts. The genes are TRBV12-3 or TRBV12-4 and TRBJ1-1, with a weak D call TRBD1 (6 bases). The V gene lost 0 bases and the J gene lost 2 bases, with 10 bases spanning the gap. CDR3 length equals 15 residues. CDR3 sequence (DNA): TGTGCCAGCAGTTTAGCCACAGGGATAAACACTGAAGCTTTCTTT. This gives the protein CASSLATGINTEAFF.

Worth noting for this clonotype: A read error may be the cause here, since a much bigger clone is one base away. The chain is built from TRBV7-9 and TRBJ2-5, with TRBD1 matching over 7 bases. Per the germline V gene, CDR1 is SEHNR and CDR2 is FQNEAQ (reference sequence). Germline trimming cut 5 bases from V and 3 bases from J; bases unmatched to any gene: 6. This CDR3 region has 14 residues. The CDR3 coding sequence is TGTGCCAGCAGCATAGGAACAGGGGAAGAGACCCAGTACTTC. This codes for CASSIGTGEETQYF. The whole variable domain, remainder taken from reference TRBV7-9 and TRBJ2-5, is DTGVSQNPRHKITKRGQNVTFRCDPISEHNRLYWYRQTLGQGPEFLTYFQNEAQLEKSRLLSDRFSAERPKGSFSTLEIQRTEQGDSAMYLCASSIGTGEETQYFGPGTRLLVL.

As concerns this clonotype: Germline is not matched at one junction end, which may reflect a read error. V gene TRBV7-9 combines with J gene TRBJ2-5; TRBD2 matches 9 bases. Germline-derived CDR1 and CDR2 are SEHNR and FQNEAQ (reference sequence). The CDR3 extends over 16 amino acids. The CDR3 reads CASSVAAGGPGETQYF. In DNA, the CDR3 is TGTGCCAGCAGCGTAGCTGCGGGGGGGCCCGGTGAGACCCAGTACTTC. The full variable domain, its missing parts supplied by reference TRBV7-9 and TRBJ2-5, is DTGVSQNPRHKITKRGQNVTFRCDPISEHNRLYWYRQTLGQGPEFLTYFQNEAQLEKSRLLSDRFSAERPKGSFSTLEIQRTEQGDSAMYLCASSVAAGGPGETQYFGPGTRLLVL.

The V call is TRBV20-1, the J call TRBJ2-7, with 10 positions matching TRBD2. The V segment lost 5 bases and the J segment 0 bases; nucleotides outside the gene matches: 10. Germline loops: CDR1 DFQATT, CDR2 SNEGSKA (reference sequence). The CDR3 sequence is 16 residues long. CDR3 residues: CSAQGTSGELSYEQYF. As DNA, the CDR3 is TGCAGTGCTCAAGGCACTAGCGGGGAACTCTCCTACGAGCAGTACTTC.

This chain joins TRBV9 and TRBJ2-7, with a weak D call TRBD2 (6 bases). Germline V CDR1 and CDR2: SGDLS, YYNGEE. CDR3 length: 13 residues. Between the trimmed V and J ends, which lost 4 bases and 3 bases, there was a span of 11 bases. The CDR3 protein is CASSRDSHYEQYF. The CDR3 nucleotides are TGTGCCAGCAGCCGGGACTCCCACTACGAGCAGTACTTC.